These 10 T cell receptor beta chains were all obtained from the same sample, sequenced in a study of blood T cells in healthy people across ages (dated by TCRdb to 2013 to 2016). The library was built by means of 5' RACE. TCRdb shows the sequencer as Illumina HiSeq 2500. A second about 7 to 11 cycle PCR used a sample-barcoded 5' primer and a J-beta primer mix. TCRdb reprocessed the public reads (quality trimming at Q25 with fastp, clone calling with MiXCR) and kept in-frame beta chains. Rows with a matching CDR3 protein are joined into one entry that keeps the most common DNA and genes. The sample contains hundreds of thousands of distinct CDR3 sequences, around a quarter of them found a single time. Clones ranked in the top ten supply around 2.9% of the sample. The sample was also linked to a second study, of T cells of mothers and their children.

The sequencing input was blood. The source is a boy aged 5-17 years in good health.

This clonotype has a handful of counts. Here the CDR3 DNA reads TGTGCCAGCAGCCCAAGGGTCGGCACAGATACGCAGTATTTT. Its protein is CASSPRVGTDTQYF. The V gene is TRBV11-2, the J gene TRBJ2-3; D gene ambiguous. The germline gives CDR1 SGHAT, CDR2 FQNNGV. V was pared by 5 bases and J by 1 base, with 10 bases between. CDR3 length: 14 amino acids.

The sample holds many counts of this clonotype. This chain connects TRBV7-9 to TRBJ2-5; D uncertain. The J call may be mistaken, given a closer DNA end match to TRBJ2-7. Looked up from germline, CDR1 is SEHNR and CDR2 is FQNEAQ (reference sequence). The CDR3 consists of 13 residues. In nucleotides, the CDR3 is TGTGCCAGCAGCCAAGACCCACTGTACGAGCAGTACTTC. Amino acids: CASSQDPLYEQYF.

This sequence joins TRBV7-9 and TRBJ1-3, with D perhaps matching TRBD1 (5 bases). The V end lost 7 bases, the J end lost 0 bases, and 16 bases lay between the germline ends. The CDR3 sequence is 16 residues long. Per the germline V gene, CDR1 is SEHNR and CDR2 is FQNEAQ (reference sequence). The chain's CDR3 is CASIGHGSSSGNTIYF. CDR3 nucleotides: TGTGCCAGCATCGGACACGGGTCGAGCTCTGGAAACACCATATATTTT.

The J gene is TRBJ1-2, the V gene TRBV30; D is uncertain. Per germline, CDR1 GTSNPN and CDR2 SVGIG (reference sequence). The CDR3 totals 12 residues. V lost 1 base, J lost 4 bases, and 7 bases lay in between. CDR3 in amino acids: CAWSAESYGYTF. CDR3 sequence (DNA): TGTGCCTGGAGTGCAGAGTCCTATGGCTACACCTTC.

In its sample, this clonotype was seen a few times. The CDR3 spells CASSLAMGANTIYF. The DNA for the CDR3 is TGCGCCAGCAGCTTGGCCATGGGTGCAAACACCATATATTTT. The chain links TRBV5-1 to TRBJ1-3, with D unclear. The ends were cut back, 0 bases at V and 6 bases at J, with 10 bases in the middle. Germline CDR1 and CDR2: SGHRS and YFSETQ. This CDR3 contains 14 residues. The variable domain in full, with the rest retrieved from reference TRBV5-1 and TRBJ1-3, is KAGVTQTPRYLIKTRGQQVTLSCSPISGHRSVSWYQQTPGQGLQFLFEYFSETQRNKGNFPGRFSGRQFSNSRSEMNVSTLELGDSALYLCASSLAMGANTIYFGEGSWLTVV.

This clonotype occurred a few times. A much larger clonotype is one base distant, so this may be a read error. The chain uses TRBV5-1 and TRBJ1-5; D gene ambiguous. V was pared by 0 bases and J by 2 bases, with 6 bases between. This CDR3 is 14 amino acids long. In germline, CDR1 is SGHRS, CDR2 YFSETQ. CDR3 bases: TGCGCCAGCAGCTTGGGGCCAGGCAATCAGCCCCAGCATTTT. Its protein product is CASSLGPGNQPQHF.

The chain employs TRBV12-3 or TRBV12-4 and TRBJ2-5; a possible D gene is TRBD2 (5 bases). The ends were cut back, 3 bases at V and 3 bases at J, with 8 bases in the middle. CDR3 length: 13 amino acids. This CDR3 reads CASSFAREETQYF. In DNA form, the CDR3 reads TGTGCCAGCAGTTTCGCGCGGGAAGAGACCCAGTACTTC.

J is TRBJ2-7 and V is TRBV3-1; D possibly corresponds to TRBD1 (5 bases). Germline V gives CDR1 LGHDT, CDR2 YNNKEL (reference sequence). Trimming took 3 bases from V and 1 from J, leaving 10 bases between them. This CDR3 has 14 amino acids. The CDR3 region is CASSHTGQSYEQYF. CDR3 DNA: TGTGCCAGCAGCCATACAGGCCAATCCTACGAGCAGTACTTC.

The V gene is TRBV24-1, the J gene TRBJ2-5; the D call may be TRBD1 or TRBD2 (5 bases each). This CDR3 has 15 residues. Between the trimmed V and J ends, which lost 0 bases and 4 bases, there was a span of 11 bases. Germline lookup yields CDR1 KGHDR and CDR2 SFDVKD. CDR3 coding DNA: TGTGCCACCAGTGATTTGAGCAGGGACGGAGAGACCCAGTACTTC. It encodes CATSDLSRDGETQYF.

This clonotype was recorded a few times. V and J are TRBV5-6 and TRBJ2-3; 7 nucleotides line up with TRBD2. CDR3 length equals 15 residues. Germline values: CDR1 SGHDT, CDR2 YYEEEE. J lost 4 bases, V lost 2 bases, and 7 bases had no gene match. For the CDR3, the DNA is TGTGCCAGCAGCTTAAGAAGCGGGAATTCAGATACGCAGTATTTT. Encoded protein: CASSLRSGNSDTQYF. Full variable domain (outside the CDR3, taken from reference TRBV5-6 and TRBJ2-3): DAGVTQSPTHLIKTRGQQVTLRCSPKSGHDTVSWYQQALGQGPQFIFQYYEEEERQRGNFPDRFSGHQFPNYSSELNVNALLLGDSALYLCASSLRSGNSDTQYFGPGTRLTVL.